These T cell receptor beta chains were read from a single sample in a study of T cells in Graves' hyperthyroidism and ophthalmopathy. TCRdb passed the multiplex PCR reads through MiXCR, listing each CDR3 protein once. The data hold hundreds of thousands of distinct CDR3 sequences, with 14% observed a single time. Input material: blood. The receptors were gathered from a woman in her late teens or twenties with Graves' hyperthyroidism. CDR3s include the opening cysteine and the closing phenylalanine or tryptophan. The D gene is left open where the match is weak. Clone size appears in some rows only: once, few, many, or a class for an expanded clone.

DNA: TGTGCCAGTTACTCTATAACGGGGGGGCAGGGGGCGAACGAGCAGTTCTTC; CDR3: CASYSITGGQGANEQFF; size: -; J: TRBJ2-1; V: TRBV6-1; D: -
DNA: TGTGCCAGCTCACCAGACAGGGAGAACTATGGCTACACCTTC; CDR3: CASSPDRENYGYTF; size: -; J: TRBJ1-2; V: TRBV18; D: TRBD1
DNA: TGTGCCAGCGTTCGGGCCGGGACAGGGTCCACCGGGGAGCTGTTTTTT; CDR3: CASVRAGTGSTGELFF; size: -; J: TRBJ2-2; V: TRBV5-6; D: TRBD1
DNA: TGTGCCAGCAGCTTATCGGGGACGCAAGCAGAGCAGACCCAGTACTTC; CDR3: CASSLSGTQAEQTQYF; size: -; J: TRBJ2-5; V: TRBV7-2; D: -
DNA: TGTGCCAGCAGTCCTCTGTGGGGCATGAACACTGAAGCTTTCTTT; CDR3: CASSPLWGMNTEAFF; size: -; J: TRBJ1-1; V: TRBV6-1; D: -
DNA: TGTGCCAGCAGCTTGAGGGGGCGCGACACCGGGGAGCTGTTTTTT; CDR3: CASSLRGRDTGELFF; size: many; J: TRBJ2-2; V: TRBV11-2; D: TRBD1
DNA: TGTGCCACCAGTGATCCGGGGAGGACCGGGGAGCTGTTTTTT; CDR3: CATSDPGRTGELFF; size: -; J: TRBJ2-2; V: TRBV24-1; D: -
DNA: TGTGCCAGCAGTGGGACTAGCTACAATGAGCAGTTCTTC; CDR3: CASSGTSYNEQFF; size: many; J: TRBJ2-1; V: TRBV2; D: TRBD2
DNA: TGTGCCAGCAGTTTGCAATTCTCTGGGGCCAACGTCCTGACTTTC; CDR3: CASSLQFSGANVLTF; size: many; J: TRBJ2-6; V: TRBV12-3/TRBV12-4; D: -
DNA: TGTGCCAGCAGTTTAAGGGTCGCGAACACCGGGGAGCTGTTTTTT; CDR3: CASSLRVANTGELFF; size: -; J: TRBJ2-2; V: TRBV28; D: -
DNA: TGCGCCAGCAGCCAAGCTTCTTTCCGGGACACAGATACGCAGTATTTT; CDR3: CASSQASFRDTDTQYF; size: -; J: TRBJ2-3; V: TRBV4-3; D: -
DNA: TGTGCCAGCAGTAAGACAGGGGGCGTTAGGAACATTCAGTACTTC; CDR3: CASSKTGGVRNIQYF; size: many; J: TRBJ2-4; V: TRBV12-3/TRBV12-4; D: TRBD1
DNA: TGTGCCAGCAGTTACCGGACAGGAGGCAGGGGAAAACTCGACGAGCAGTACTTC; CDR3: CASSYRTGGRGKLDEQYF; size: few; J: TRBJ2-7; V: TRBV6-6; D: TRBD1
DNA: TGTGCCAGCAGTCACGACAGGGGAGCCTCGCACGAGCAGTACTTC; CDR3: CASSHDRGASHEQYF; size: many; J: TRBJ2-7; V: TRBV6-1; D: TRBD1
DNA: TGCAGCGTTCGCAGGCCTATGTCCTACGAGCAGTACTTC; CDR3: CSVRRPMSYEQYF; size: many; J: TRBJ2-7; V: TRBV29-1; D: -
DNA: TGCAGTGCTAGTTACAGGGGTGGGACAGATACGCAGTATTTT; CDR3: CSASYRGGTDTQYF; size: few; J: TRBJ2-3; V: TRBV20-1; D: TRBD1
DNA: TGTGCCAGCAGCTTAGGTAGCGGATGGAGAACTGAGCAGTTCTTC; CDR3: CASSLGSGWRTEQFF; size: -; J: TRBJ2-1; V: TRBV7-6; D: -
DNA: TGTGCCAGCAGCCCTGGGACAGGGAGCTACTACGAGCAGTACTTC; CDR3: CASSPGTGSYYEQYF; size: many; J: TRBJ2-7; V: TRBV3-1; D: TRBD1
DNA: TGTGCCAGCAGGCGGGCAGGGGGCTTGACCGGGGAGCTGTTTTTT; CDR3: CASRRAGGLTGELFF; size: few; J: TRBJ2-2; V: TRBV27; D: TRBD1
DNA: TGCAGTGCTAGAGACTCCATTTCAGCGGGAGAGGGCTACGAGCAGTACTTC; CDR3: CSARDSISAGEGYEQYF; size: -; J: TRBJ2-7; V: TRBV20-1; D: TRBD2
DNA: TGTGCCAGCGGTCGGGAATACAGAGGAGCTAACTATGGCTACACCTTC; CDR3: CASGREYRGANYGYTF; size: -; J: TRBJ1-2; V: TRBV6-1; D: -
DNA: TGTGCCAGCAGCTCGTACCGGGACAGGGAGGTTGGCTACACCTTC; CDR3: CASSSYRDREVGYTF; size: few; J: TRBJ1-2; V: TRBV11-2; D: TRBD1
DNA: TGTGCCAGCAGAGGAGGGGCATATGGCTACACCTTC; CDR3: CASRGGAYGYTF; size: -; J: TRBJ1-2; V: TRBV6-1; D: -
DNA: TGTGCCAGCAGCTTGGGGTTCGGAAGTCACGAGCAGTACTTC; CDR3: CASSLGFGSHEQYF; size: few; J: TRBJ2-7; V: TRBV7-6; D: -
DNA: TGTGCCAGCAGCGGTGGGGACCCGAACACCGGGGAGCTGTTTTTT; CDR3: CASSGGDPNTGELFF; size: many; J: TRBJ2-2; V: TRBV5-4; D: -
DNA: TGTGCCATCTCAGGTCGCACTGAAGCTTTCTTT; CDR3: CAISGRTEAFF; size: -; J: TRBJ1-1; V: TRBV19; D: -
DNA: TGTGCCAGCAGTTTTGGGCTAGCGGTCTACAATGAGCAGTTCTTC; CDR3: CASSFGLAVYNEQFF; size: many; J: TRBJ2-1; V: TRBV27; D: TRBD2
DNA: TGTGCCACCAGTGATCCCCCAGTAGATACGCAGTATTTT; CDR3: CATSDPPVDTQYF; size: few; J: TRBJ2-3; V: TRBV24-1; D: -
DNA: TGTGCCAGCAGTTTGGGAACGACAGGGGCGGGCACAGATACGCAGTATTTT; CDR3: CASSLGTTGAGTDTQYF; size: -; J: TRBJ2-3; V: TRBV28; D: TRBD1
DNA: TGTGCCGGTTCCGGGATTCTTCAGGACGAGCAGTACTTC; CDR3: CAGSGILQDEQYF; size: many; J: TRBJ2-7; V: TRBV2; D: -
DNA: TGTGCCACCAGCACAACACAGACAGGGGGGGAGAGCAGCAATCAGCCCCAGCATTTT; CDR3: CATSTTQTGGESSNQPQHF; size: many; J: TRBJ1-5; V: TRBV15; D: TRBD1
DNA: TGCGCCAGCAGCCAAGGAATGGGGGGGAAATCTGGAAACACCATATATTTT; CDR3: CASSQGMGGKSGNTIYF; size: -; J: TRBJ1-3; V: TRBV4-1; D: -
DNA: TGTGCCAGCAGTTACTCGAGTTTAGCGGGGTCAAGCTCCTACAATGAGCAGTTCTTC; CDR3: CASSYSSLAGSSSYNEQFF; size: few; J: TRBJ2-1; V: TRBV6-2/TRBV6-3; D: TRBD2
DNA: TGTGCCAGCAGCTTAAGGCCAGGGAGCGATCAGCCCCAGCATTTT; CDR3: CASSLRPGSDQPQHF; size: many; J: TRBJ1-5; V: TRBV7-3; D: -
DNA: TGCAGCGTTGATCCGGTGGACTACACCTTC; CDR3: CSVDPVDYTF; size: few; J: TRBJ1-2; V: TRBV29-1; D: -
DNA: TGTGCCAGCAGCTTAGATGCGGGGTTCGGGAGTTCCAATGAGCAGTTCTTC; CDR3: CASSLDAGFGSSNEQFF; size: -; J: TRBJ2-1; V: TRBV11-2; D: -
DNA: TGTGCCAGTAGTCAGGAGCCCCCGGGGGCCAACGTCCTGACTTTC; CDR3: CASSQEPPGANVLTF; size: -; J: TRBJ2-6; V: TRBV19; D: -
DNA: TGTGCCAGCAGCAAACTAGCACTCGAGCAGTACTTC; CDR3: CASSKLALEQYF; size: once; J: TRBJ2-7; V: TRBV12-3/TRBV12-4; D: -
DNA: TGTGCCAGCAGTTTCCCGGGGGGGTGGGAAGAGACCCAGTACTTC; CDR3: CASSFPGGWEETQYF; size: many; J: TRBJ2-5; V: TRBV12-3/TRBV12-4; D: TRBD2
DNA: TGCAGTGCTGGGGACAGGATTGGGTCCTACGAGCAGTACTTC; CDR3: CSAGDRIGSYEQYF; size: -; J: TRBJ2-7; V: TRBV20-1; D: TRBD1
DNA: TGTGCCAGCAGTGAAGGGGGAGAGACCCAGTACTTC; CDR3: CASSEGGETQYF; size: many; J: TRBJ2-5; V: TRBV2; D: -
DNA: TGTGCCAGCAGTTTAGACAGTACATCTGGAAACACCATATATTTT; CDR3: CASSLDSTSGNTIYF; size: few; J: TRBJ1-3; V: TRBV27; D: -
DNA: TGTGCCAGCAGATTAAGGGGGACTAACACCGGGGAGCTGTTTTTT; CDR3: CASRLRGTNTGELFF; size: -; J: TRBJ2-2; V: TRBV7-9; D: -
DNA: TGCGCCAGCACCCACCCAGAGACCTACGAGCAGTACTTC; CDR3: CASTHPETYEQYF; size: -; J: TRBJ2-7; V: TRBV4-1; D: -
DNA: TGTGCCAGCAGTTCTCGGGGGCTGCAAGGCTACACCTTC; CDR3: CASSSRGLQGYTF; size: -; J: TRBJ1-2; V: TRBV6-5; D: -
DNA: TGTGCCAGCAGTTACCTAAGGCTAGAATCCTACGAGCAGTACTTC; CDR3: CASSYLRLESYEQYF; size: many; J: TRBJ2-7; V: TRBV6-2/TRBV6-3; D: -
DNA: TGTGCCAGCAGCCGAGGTGGCTACCTCGGACGGCAGTTCTTC; CDR3: CASSRGGYLGRQFF; size: many; J: TRBJ2-1; V: TRBV7-9; D: -
DNA: TGTGCCAGCAGTTACCCCGCGATGGAGACAGATACGCAGTATTTT; CDR3: CASSYPAMETDTQYF; size: few; J: TRBJ2-3; V: TRBV7-9; D: -
DNA: TGTGCCAGCAGCTTATACGGGACAGGGGGCTACGAGCAGTACTTC; CDR3: CASSLYGTGGYEQYF; size: many; J: TRBJ2-7; V: TRBV11-2; D: TRBD1
DNA: TGTGCCAGCAGCCCTACAGGGAGGGTCTACAATGAGCAGTTCTTC; CDR3: CASSPTGRVYNEQFF; size: few; J: TRBJ2-1; V: TRBV12-3/TRBV12-4; D: -
DNA: TGTGCCAGCAGCCAAGGGCGGGGGGCCGGTCAGCCCCAGCATTTT; CDR3: CASSQGRGAGQPQHF; size: many; J: TRBJ1-5; V: TRBV7-8; D: -
DNA: TGTGCCAGCAGTTTAGTCCCTCGATCGAACACTGAAGCTTTCTTT; CDR3: CASSLVPRSNTEAFF; size: many; J: TRBJ1-1; V: TRBV28; D: -
DNA: TGTGCCTGGAGTGTATCGGCCTCCAATGAGCAGTTCTTC; CDR3: CAWSVSASNEQFF; size: many; J: TRBJ2-1; V: TRBV30; D: -
DNA: TGTGCCAGCAGTTTCTCCGACAGGGCCAGTGGCTACACCTTC; CDR3: CASSFSDRASGYTF; size: many; J: TRBJ1-2; V: TRBV28; D: TRBD1
DNA: TGCGCCAGCAGCCCAAGGCTTGGGGCAGGGGGGGCCTATGGCTACACCTTC; CDR3: CASSPRLGAGGAYGYTF; size: -; J: TRBJ1-2; V: TRBV4-1; D: TRBD1
DNA: TGTGCCAGTAAACGGACTAGGGGGGGAGATACGCAGTATTTT; CDR3: CASKRTRGGDTQYF; size: few; J: TRBJ2-3; V: TRBV19; D: -
DNA: TGCAGCTCCGGGACAGGGGGCGGCTACACCTTC; CDR3: CSSGTGGGYTF; size: -; J: TRBJ1-2; V: TRBV29-1; D: TRBD1
DNA: TGTGCCAGCAGCCGTCTAGCGTCTAGCACAGATACGCAGTATTTT; CDR3: CASSRLASSTDTQYF; size: many; J: TRBJ2-3; V: TRBV7-9; D: -
DNA: TGTGCCAGCAGTTCGCCGGGACGGTACAATCAGCCCCAGCATTTT; CDR3: CASSSPGRYNQPQHF; size: many; J: TRBJ1-5; V: TRBV28; D: -
DNA: TGCAGTGTTGGCGCGGGACACGAGCAGTACTTC; CDR3: CSVGAGHEQYF; size: many; J: TRBJ2-7; V: TRBV20-1; D: -